These T cell receptor beta chains were read from a single sample in a study of blood T cell repertoires in COVID-19. TCRdb's table, derived via immunoSEQ multiplex PCR, lists solely in-frame clones and lacks some. The table includes roughly 300,000 clones, around 87% detected once. Material: PBMCs or T cells enriched from blood (not recorded which). Every receptor here comes from a woman in her 30s who had recovered from COVID-19. The CDR3 runs from the conserved cysteine through the conserved F or W. Each record gives: D gene, clone size, CDR3 length, V gene, CDR3 protein. The D gene is left open where the match is weak. Clone size is stated in some rows and not others, as once, few, many or a class when expanded.

D: -; size: once; length: 13; V: TRBV20-1; CDR3: CSASGPANEKLFF
D: -; size: -; length: 15; V: TRBV11-2; CDR3: CASSHLGTNSNTIYF
D: TRBD1; size: -; length: 16; V: TRBV6-6; CDR3: CASSWGDRASNQPQHF
D: TRBD1; size: -; length: 12; V: TRBV28; CDR3: CASSSYRGGYTF
D: TRBD2; size: -; length: 15; V: TRBV9; CDR3: CASSALAGEADTQYF
D: TRBD1; size: -; length: 14; V: TRBV6-5; CDR3: CASLRTGENQPQHF
D: -; size: few; length: 15; V: TRBV6-5; CDR3: CASRALFDSNYGYTF
D: -; size: -; length: 13; V: TRBV19; CDR3: CASSMFGWGAQHF
D: TRBD2; size: -; length: 15; V: TRBV19; CDR3: CASRLAGRYTDTQYF
D: -; size: -; length: 11; V: TRBV2; CDR3: CASRQYYGYTF
D: TRBD2; size: -; length: 16; V: TRBV5-6; CDR3: CASSSRTSGGGDTQYF
D: -; size: -; length: 13; V: TRBV14; CDR3: CASSHPGVYEQYF
D: TRBD1; size: once; length: 16; V: TRBV7-2; CDR3: CASSSGGQELVNGYTF
D: TRBD1; size: -; length: 15; V: TRBV4-3; CDR3: CASSQEGQGGYEQYF
D: -; size: -; length: 11; V: TRBV24-1; CDR3: CATSGAYEQYF
D: -; size: -; length: 15; V: TRBV4-1; CDR3: CASSQEPPPGVEAFF
D: -; size: -; length: 13; V: TRBV6-5; CDR3: CAAGGIWGDTQYF
D: TRBD2; size: -; length: 13; V: TRBV2; CDR3: CASASGGGDTQYF
D: -; size: -; length: 16; V: TRBV15; CDR3: CATSRPEGGEYTEAFF
D: -; size: -; length: 15; V: TRBV3-1/TRBV3-2; CDR3: CASSQDPFPGGGYTF
D: TRBD1; size: -; length: 19; V: TRBV3-1/TRBV3-2; CDR3: CASSQNQGGDRANTGELFF
D: -; size: -; length: 16; V: TRBV19; CDR3: CASSIGRFSGANVLTF
D: -; size: -; length: 14; V: TRBV18; CDR3: CASSPLATQRGYTF
D: -; size: once; length: 12; V: TRBV27; CDR3: CASSLIPGKAFF
D: TRBD1; size: -; length: 13; V: TRBV27; CDR3: CASSLTGGYGYTF
D: -; size: -; length: 15; V: TRBV4-1; CDR3: CASSQATLKGTEAFF
D: -; size: -; length: 15; V: TRBV5-1; CDR3: CASSSDSLGNYGYTF
D: TRBD1; size: -; length: 15; V: TRBV6-5; CDR3: CASSDRDGTGNTIYF
D: -; size: -; length: 16; V: TRBV6-1; CDR3: CASSEKAGKYNYGYTF
D: -; size: -; length: 13; V: TRBV28; CDR3: CASSLGGPYEQYF
D: -; size: -; length: 17; V: TRBV6-2/TRBV6-3; CDR3: CASSYSTGLDSYNEQFF
D: TRBD2; size: -; length: 15; V: TRBV9; CDR3: CASSSSGGAPDTQYF
D: TRBD1; size: -; length: 13; V: TRBV7-9; CDR3: CASRPDREETQYF
D: -; size: -; length: 14; V: TRBV7-9; CDR3: CASSLSGTNEKLFF
D: TRBD1; size: few; length: 13; V: TRBV4-1; CDR3: CASSLQGATEAFF
D: TRBD1; size: -; length: 13; V: TRBV2; CDR3: CASTFFTGAEAFF
D: TRBD1; size: -; length: 14; V: TRBV5-1; CDR3: CASSSGGPYNEQFF
D: -; size: -; length: 15; V: TRBV5-1; CDR3: CASSLMFSDTGELFF
D: TRBD1; size: -; length: 17; V: TRBV5-4; CDR3: CASSRGGDRVSGNTIYF
D: -; size: -; length: 15; V: TRBV18; CDR3: CASSPPSRATTEAFF
D: -; size: once; length: 14; V: TRBV20-1; CDR3: CSASLARVNSPLHF
D: -; size: -; length: 13; V: TRBV6-5; CDR3: CASSRGMNTEAFF
D: TRBD1; size: -; length: 14; V: TRBV5-1; CDR3: CASSPSTGYNEQYF
D: -; size: -; length: 11; V: TRBV19; CDR3: CASRGSGELFF
D: TRBD2; size: -; length: 13; V: TRBV2; CDR3: CASRGGSGYEQYF
D: -; size: -; length: 15; V: TRBV4-1; CDR3: CASSPERTSRNTIYF
D: -; size: -; length: 12; V: TRBV2; CDR3: CASSEQVQPQHF
D: -; size: -; length: 16; V: TRBV10-3; CDR3: CAISAPSYRGSYEQYF
D: -; size: -; length: 11; V: TRBV28; CDR3: CASSRLAGYTF
D: -; size: -; length: 14; V: TRBV29-1; CDR3: CSVEDGRRGYGYTF
D: -; size: few; length: 15; V: TRBV7-8; CDR3: CASSLFLNEPEPQHF